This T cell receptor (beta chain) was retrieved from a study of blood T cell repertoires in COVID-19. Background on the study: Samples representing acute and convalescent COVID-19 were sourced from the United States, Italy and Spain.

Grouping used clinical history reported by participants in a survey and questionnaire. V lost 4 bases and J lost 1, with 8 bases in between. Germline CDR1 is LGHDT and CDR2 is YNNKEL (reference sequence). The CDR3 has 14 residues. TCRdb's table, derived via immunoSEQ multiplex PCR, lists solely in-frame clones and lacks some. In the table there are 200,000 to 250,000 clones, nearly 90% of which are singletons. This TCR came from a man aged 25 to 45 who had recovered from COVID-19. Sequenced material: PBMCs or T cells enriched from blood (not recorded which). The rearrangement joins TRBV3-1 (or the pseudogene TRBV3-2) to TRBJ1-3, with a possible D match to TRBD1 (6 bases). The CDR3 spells CASSPTGSGNTIYF. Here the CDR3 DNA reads TGTGCCAGCAGCCCAACAGGGTCTGGAAACACCATATATTTT.